The clone carrying this T cell receptor beta chain was observed many times. This entry is derived from a study of T cell repertoires in cytomegalovirus infection. Study information: TCR beta signatures that were public indicated CMV infection and matching HLA type.

CDR3 size: 12 residues. With 6 bases removed from V and 6 bases from J, the gap between germline ends came to 9 bases. TCRdb reprocessed the reads via MiXCR and lists one record per CDR3 protein. This sample yields 310,000 or so distinct CDR3 sequences, of which around 10% are seen a single time; more than 2.5% belongs to the top ten. Specimen: PBMCs. This sequence originates from a human donor in good health (CMV status not recorded). Some clones in this sample may be carry-over from other donors' samples. This chain links TRBV12-3 or TRBV12-4 with TRBJ2-1; possibly TRBD1 for D (6 bases). CDR3 region: CASRIQGNEQFF. The CDR3 bases are TGTGCCAGCAGAATACAGGGCAATGAGCAGTTCTTC.